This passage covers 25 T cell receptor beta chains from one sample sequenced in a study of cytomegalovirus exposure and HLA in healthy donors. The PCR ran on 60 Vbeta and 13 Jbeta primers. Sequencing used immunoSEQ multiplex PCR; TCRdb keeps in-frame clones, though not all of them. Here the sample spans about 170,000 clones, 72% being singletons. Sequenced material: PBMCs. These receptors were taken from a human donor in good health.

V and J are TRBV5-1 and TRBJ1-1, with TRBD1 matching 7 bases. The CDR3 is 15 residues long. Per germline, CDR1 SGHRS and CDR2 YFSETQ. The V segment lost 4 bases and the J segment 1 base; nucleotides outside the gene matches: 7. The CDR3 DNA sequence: TGCGCCAGCAGCCAAGAGGGGGCTAGGAACACTGAAGCTTTCTTT. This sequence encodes CASSQEGARNTEAFF.

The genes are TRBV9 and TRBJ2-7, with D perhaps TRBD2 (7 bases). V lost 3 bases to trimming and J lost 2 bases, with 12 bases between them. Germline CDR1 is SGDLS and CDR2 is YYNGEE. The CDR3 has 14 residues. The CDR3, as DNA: TGTGCCAGCAGCGGGGGGAGGGGGACCTACGAGCAGTACTTC. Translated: CASSGGRGTYEQYF. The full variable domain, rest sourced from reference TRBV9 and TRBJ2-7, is DSGVTQTPKHLITATGQRVTLRCSPRSGDLSVYWYQQSLDQGLQFLIQYYNGEERAKGNILERFSAQQFPDLHSELNLSSLELGDSALYFCASSGGRGTYEQYFGPGTRLTVT.

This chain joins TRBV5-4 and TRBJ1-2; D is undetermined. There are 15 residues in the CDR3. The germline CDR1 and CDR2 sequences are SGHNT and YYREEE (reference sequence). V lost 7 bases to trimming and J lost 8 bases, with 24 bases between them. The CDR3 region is CASGEGSGHIIGYTF. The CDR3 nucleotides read TGTGCCAGCGGTGAGGGCTCTGGGCATATAATCGGCTACACCTTC.

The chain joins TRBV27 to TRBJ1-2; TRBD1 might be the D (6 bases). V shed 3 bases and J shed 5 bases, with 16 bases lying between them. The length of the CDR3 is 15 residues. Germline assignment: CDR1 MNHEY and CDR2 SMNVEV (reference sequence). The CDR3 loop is CASSFGRGNSYGYTF. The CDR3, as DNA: TGTGCCAGCAGTTTCGGCAGGGGAAACTCTTATGGCTACACCTTC.

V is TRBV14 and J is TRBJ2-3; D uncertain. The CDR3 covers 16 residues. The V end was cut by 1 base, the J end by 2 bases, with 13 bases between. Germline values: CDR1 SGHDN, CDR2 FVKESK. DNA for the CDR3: TGTGCCAGCAGCCAAGGGGTGAGCGCCCACACAGATACGCAGTATTTT. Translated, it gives CASSQGVSAHTDTQYF.

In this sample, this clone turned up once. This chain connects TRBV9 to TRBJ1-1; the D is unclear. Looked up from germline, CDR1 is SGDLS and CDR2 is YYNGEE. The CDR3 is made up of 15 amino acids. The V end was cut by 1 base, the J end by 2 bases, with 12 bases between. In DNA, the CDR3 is TGTGCCAGCAGCGTATTAGAGAGTTTTAACACTGAAGCTTTCTTT. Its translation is CASSVLESFNTEAFF. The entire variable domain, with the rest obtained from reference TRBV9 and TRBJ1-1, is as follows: DSGVTQTPKHLITATGQRVTLRCSPRSGDLSVYWYQQSLDQGLQFLIQYYNGEERAKGNILERFSAQQFPDLHSELNLSSLELGDSALYFCASSVLESFNTEAFFGQGTRLTVV.

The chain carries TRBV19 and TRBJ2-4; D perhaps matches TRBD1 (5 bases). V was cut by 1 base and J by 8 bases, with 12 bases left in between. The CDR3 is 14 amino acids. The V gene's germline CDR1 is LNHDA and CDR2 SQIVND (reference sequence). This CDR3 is CASSIGVGQDIQYF. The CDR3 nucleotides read TGTGCCAGTAGTATAGGAGTGGGGCAGGACATTCAGTACTTC.

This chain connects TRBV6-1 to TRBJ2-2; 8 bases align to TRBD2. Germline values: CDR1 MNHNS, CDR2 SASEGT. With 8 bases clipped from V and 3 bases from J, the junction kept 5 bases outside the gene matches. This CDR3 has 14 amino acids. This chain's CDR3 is CASAERGYTGELFF. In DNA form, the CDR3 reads TGTGCCAGCGCGGAGCGGGGGTACACCGGGGAGCTGTTTTTT.

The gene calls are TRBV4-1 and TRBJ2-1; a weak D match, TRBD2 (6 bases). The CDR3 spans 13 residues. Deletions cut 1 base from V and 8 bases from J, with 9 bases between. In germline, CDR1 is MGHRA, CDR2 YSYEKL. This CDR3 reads CASSQAGGHEQFF. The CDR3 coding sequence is TGCGCCAGCAGCCAAGCCGGGGGACATGAGCAGTTCTTC.

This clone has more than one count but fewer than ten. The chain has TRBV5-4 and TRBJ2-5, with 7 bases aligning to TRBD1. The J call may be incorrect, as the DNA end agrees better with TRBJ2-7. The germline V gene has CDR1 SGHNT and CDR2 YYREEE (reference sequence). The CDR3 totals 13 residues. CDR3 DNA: TGTGCCAGCAGCCCGGGACAGACCTACGAGCAGTACTTC. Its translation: CASSPGQTYEQYF.

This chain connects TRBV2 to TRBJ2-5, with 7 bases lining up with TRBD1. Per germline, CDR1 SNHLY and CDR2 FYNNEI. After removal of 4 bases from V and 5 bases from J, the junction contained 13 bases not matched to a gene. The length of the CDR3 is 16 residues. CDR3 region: CASSGGFRGLEETQYF. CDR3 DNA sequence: TGTGCCAGCAGTGGGGGTTTTAGGGGGCTGGAGGAGACCCAGTACTTC.

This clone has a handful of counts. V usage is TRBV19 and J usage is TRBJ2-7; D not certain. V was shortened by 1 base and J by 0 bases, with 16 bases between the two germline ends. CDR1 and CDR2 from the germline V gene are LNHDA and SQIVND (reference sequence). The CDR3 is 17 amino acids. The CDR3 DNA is TGTGCCAGTAGTATAGGTACGAGAGAGGATGTCTCCTACGAGCAGTACTTC. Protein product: CASSIGTREDVSYEQYF.

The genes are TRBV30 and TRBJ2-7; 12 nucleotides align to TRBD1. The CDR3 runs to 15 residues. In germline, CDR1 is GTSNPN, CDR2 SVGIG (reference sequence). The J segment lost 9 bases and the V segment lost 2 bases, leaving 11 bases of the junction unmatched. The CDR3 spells CAWSLMGTGGGGQYF. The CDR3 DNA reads TGTGCCTGGAGTCTCATGGGGACAGGGGGCGGTGGGCAGTACTTC.

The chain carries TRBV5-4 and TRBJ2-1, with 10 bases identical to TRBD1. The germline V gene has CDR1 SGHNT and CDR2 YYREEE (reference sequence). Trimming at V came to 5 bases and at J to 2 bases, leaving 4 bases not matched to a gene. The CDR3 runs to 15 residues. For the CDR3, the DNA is TGTGCCAGCAGTTCCGGGACAGGGGCCTACAATGAGCAGTTCTTC. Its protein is CASSSGTGAYNEQFF.

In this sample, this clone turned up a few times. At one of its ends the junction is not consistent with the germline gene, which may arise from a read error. The CDR3 sequence is CANSETGYGEKLFF. CDR3 nucleotides: TGTGCCAACAGTGAGACGGGGTACGGGGAAAAACTGTTTTTT. The chain recombines TRBV2 with TRBJ1-4, with D unclear. There are 14 residues in the CDR3. CDR1 is SNHLY, CDR2 FYNNEI, per germline. Filled out from reference TRBV2 and TRBJ1-4, the complete variable domain reads EPEVTQTPSHQVTQMGQEVILRCVPISNHLYFYWYRQILGQKVEFLVSFYNNEISEKSEIFDDQFSVERPDGSNFTLKIRSTKLEDSAMYFCANSETGYGEKLFFGSGTQLSVL.

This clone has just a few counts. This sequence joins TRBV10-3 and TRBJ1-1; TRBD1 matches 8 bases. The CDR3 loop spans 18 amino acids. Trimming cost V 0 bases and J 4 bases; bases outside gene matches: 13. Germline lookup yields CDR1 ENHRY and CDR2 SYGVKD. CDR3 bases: TGTGCCATCAGTGAGTCCCTACTTCAGGACAGGGAACGCACTGAAGCTTTCTTT. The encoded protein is CAISESLLQDRERTEAFF.

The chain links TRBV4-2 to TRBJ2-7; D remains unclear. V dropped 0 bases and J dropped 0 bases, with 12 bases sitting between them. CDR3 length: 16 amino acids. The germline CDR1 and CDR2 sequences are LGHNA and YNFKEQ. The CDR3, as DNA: TGTGCCAGCAGCCAAGAGGCGCGGCCTAGCTCCTACGAGCAGTACTTC. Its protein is CASSQEARPSSYEQYF.

The CDR3 DNA reads as TGTGCCAGCGCTCAGACAGGTCTGAACACTGAAGCTTTCTTT. Its protein product is CASAQTGLNTEAFF. The J gene is TRBJ1-1, the V gene TRBV19; possibly TRBD1 for D (6 bases). V shed 9 bases and J shed 0 bases, with 14 bases lying between them. The CDR3 is made up of 14 amino acids. Germline CDR1 is LNHDA and CDR2 is SQIVND (reference sequence).

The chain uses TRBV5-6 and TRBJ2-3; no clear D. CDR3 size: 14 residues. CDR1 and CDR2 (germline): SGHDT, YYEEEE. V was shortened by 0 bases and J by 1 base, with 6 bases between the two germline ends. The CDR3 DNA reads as TGTGCCAGCAGCTTGGTGCAGGGCACAGATACGCAGTATTTT. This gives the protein CASSLVQGTDTQYF.

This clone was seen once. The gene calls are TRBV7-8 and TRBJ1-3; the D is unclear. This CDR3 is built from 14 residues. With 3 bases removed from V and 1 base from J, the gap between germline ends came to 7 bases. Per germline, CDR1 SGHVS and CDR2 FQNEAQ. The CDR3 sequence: CASSFESSGNTIYF. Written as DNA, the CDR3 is TGTGCCAGCAGCTTTGAGTCGTCTGGAAACACCATATATTTT.

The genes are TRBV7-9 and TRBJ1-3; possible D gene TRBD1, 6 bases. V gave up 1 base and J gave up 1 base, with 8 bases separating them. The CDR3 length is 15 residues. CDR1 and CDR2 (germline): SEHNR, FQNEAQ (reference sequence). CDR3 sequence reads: CASSLVGASGNTIYF. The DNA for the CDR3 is TGTGCCAGCAGCTTAGTGGGGGCGTCTGGAAACACCATATATTTT.

The CDR3 reads CASSSGGTTNNEQFF. CDR3 sequence (DNA): TGTGCCAGCAGCTCGGGCGGGACTACTAACAATGAGCAGTTCTTC. J is TRBJ2-1 and V is TRBV7-3; 7 nucleotides match TRBD2. V trimming: 4 bases; J trimming: 5 bases; junction bases outside the gene matches: 8. CDR3 length equals 15 residues. Germline-derived CDR1 and CDR2 are SGHTA and FQGTGA.

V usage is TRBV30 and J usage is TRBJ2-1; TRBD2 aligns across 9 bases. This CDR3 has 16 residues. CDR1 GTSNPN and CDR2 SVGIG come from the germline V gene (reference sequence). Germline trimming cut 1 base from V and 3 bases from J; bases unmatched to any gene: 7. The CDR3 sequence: CAWSALSGGGYNEQFF. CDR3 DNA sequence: TGTGCCTGGAGTGCCCTTAGCGGGGGAGGCTACAATGAGCAGTTCTTC.

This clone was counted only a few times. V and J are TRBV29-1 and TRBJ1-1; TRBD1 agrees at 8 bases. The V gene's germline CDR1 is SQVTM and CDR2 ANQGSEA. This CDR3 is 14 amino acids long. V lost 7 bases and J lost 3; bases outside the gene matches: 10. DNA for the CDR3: TGCAGCGCATCGTACAGGGGGGAGTACACTGAAGCTTTCTTT. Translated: CSASYRGEYTEAFF.

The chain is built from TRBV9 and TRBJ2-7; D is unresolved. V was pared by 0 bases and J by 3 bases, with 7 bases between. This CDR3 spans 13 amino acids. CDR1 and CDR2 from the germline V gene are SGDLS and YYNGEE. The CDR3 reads CASSVGQNYEQYF. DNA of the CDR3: TGTGCCAGCAGCGTAGGACAAAACTACGAGCAGTACTTC.